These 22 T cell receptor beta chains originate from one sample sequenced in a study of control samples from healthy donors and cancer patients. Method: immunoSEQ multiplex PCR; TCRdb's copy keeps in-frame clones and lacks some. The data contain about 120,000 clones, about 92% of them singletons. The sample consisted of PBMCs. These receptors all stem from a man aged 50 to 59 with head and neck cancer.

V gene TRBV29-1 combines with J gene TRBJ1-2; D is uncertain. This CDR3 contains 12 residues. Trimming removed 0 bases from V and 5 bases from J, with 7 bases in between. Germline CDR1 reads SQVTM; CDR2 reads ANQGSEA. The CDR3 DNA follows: TGCAGCGTTGAAGACCCCAGGTATGGCTACACCTTC. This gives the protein CSVEDPRYGYTF.

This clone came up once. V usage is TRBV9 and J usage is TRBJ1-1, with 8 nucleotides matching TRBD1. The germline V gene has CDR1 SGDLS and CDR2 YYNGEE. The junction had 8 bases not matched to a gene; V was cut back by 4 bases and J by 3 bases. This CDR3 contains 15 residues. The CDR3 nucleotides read TGTGCCAGCAGCAAAAGACAGGGGAGGTACACTGAAGCTTTCTTT. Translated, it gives CASSKRQGRYTEAFF.

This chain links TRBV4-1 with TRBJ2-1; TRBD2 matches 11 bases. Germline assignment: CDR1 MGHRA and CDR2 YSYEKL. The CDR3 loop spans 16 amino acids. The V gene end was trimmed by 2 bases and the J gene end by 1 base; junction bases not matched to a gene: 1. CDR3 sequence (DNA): TGCGCCAGCAGCCAAACTAGCGGGGGATCCTACAATGAGCAGTTCTTC. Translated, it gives CASSQTSGGSYNEQFF.

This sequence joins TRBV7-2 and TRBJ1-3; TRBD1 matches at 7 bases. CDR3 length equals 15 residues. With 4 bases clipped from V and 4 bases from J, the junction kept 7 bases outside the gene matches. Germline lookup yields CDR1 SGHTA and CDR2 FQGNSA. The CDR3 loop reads CASSSGQIGGNTIYF. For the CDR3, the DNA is TGTGCCAGCAGCTCGGGACAGATTGGGGGAAACACCATATATTTT.

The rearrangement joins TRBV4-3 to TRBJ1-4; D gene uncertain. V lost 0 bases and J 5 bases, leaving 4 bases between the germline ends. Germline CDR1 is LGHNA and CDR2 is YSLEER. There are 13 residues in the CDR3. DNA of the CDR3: TGCGCCAGCAGCCAAGATAGGAATGAAAAACTGTTTTTT. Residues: CASSQDRNEKLFF.

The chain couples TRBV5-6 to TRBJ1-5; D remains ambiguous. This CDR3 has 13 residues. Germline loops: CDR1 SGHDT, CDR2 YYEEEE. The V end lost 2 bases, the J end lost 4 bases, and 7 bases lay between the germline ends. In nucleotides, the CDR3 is TGTGCCAGCAGCTTTTCCCCAAATCAGCCCCAGCATTTT. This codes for CASSFSPNQPQHF.

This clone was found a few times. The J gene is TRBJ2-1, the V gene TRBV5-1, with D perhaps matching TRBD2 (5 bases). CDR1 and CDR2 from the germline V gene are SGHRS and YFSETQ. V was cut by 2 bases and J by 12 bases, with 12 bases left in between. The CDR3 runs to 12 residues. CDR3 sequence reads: CASSFEGRRQFF. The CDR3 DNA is TGCGCCAGCAGCTTTGAGGGCCGTAGGCAGTTCTTC.

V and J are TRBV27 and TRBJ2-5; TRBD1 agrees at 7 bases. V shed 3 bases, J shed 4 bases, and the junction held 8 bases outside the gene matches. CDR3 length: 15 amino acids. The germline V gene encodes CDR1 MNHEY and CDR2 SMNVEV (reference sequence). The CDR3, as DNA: TGTGCCAGCAGTTTCCAGACAGGGCTCGGAGAGACCCAGTACTTC. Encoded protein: CASSFQTGLGETQYF.

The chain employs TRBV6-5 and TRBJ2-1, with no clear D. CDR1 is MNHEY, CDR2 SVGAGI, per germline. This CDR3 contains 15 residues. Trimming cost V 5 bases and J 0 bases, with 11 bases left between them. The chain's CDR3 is CASSRSASSYNEQFF. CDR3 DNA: TGTGCCAGCAGTCGCTCGGCGAGCTCCTACAATGAGCAGTTCTTC.

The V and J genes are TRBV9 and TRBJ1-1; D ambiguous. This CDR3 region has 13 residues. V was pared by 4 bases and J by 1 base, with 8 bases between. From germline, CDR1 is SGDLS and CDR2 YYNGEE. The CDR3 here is CASSSAPNTEAFF. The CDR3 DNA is TGTGCCAGCAGCTCCGCCCCGAACACTGAAGCTTTCTTT.

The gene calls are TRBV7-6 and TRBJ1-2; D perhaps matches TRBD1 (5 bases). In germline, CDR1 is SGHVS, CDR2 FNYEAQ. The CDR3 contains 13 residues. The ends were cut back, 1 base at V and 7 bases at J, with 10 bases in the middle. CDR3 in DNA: TGTGCCAGCAGCTTAGGGGGTAGGGGTGGCTACACCTTC. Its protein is CASSLGGRGGYTF.

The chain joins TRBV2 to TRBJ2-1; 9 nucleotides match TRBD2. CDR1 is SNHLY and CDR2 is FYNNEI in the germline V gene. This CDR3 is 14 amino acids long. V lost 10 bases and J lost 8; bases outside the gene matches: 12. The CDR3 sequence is CAIPGTSISHEQFF. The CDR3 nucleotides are TGTGCCATCCCCGGGACTAGCATCTCCCATGAGCAGTTCTTC.

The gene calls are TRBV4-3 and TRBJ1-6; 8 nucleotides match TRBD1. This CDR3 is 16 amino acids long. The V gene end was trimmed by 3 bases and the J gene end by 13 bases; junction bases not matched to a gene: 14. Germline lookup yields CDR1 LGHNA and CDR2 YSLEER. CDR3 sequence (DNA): TGCGCCAGCAGCCAGACAAAATCCGGGACAGGTAGTCCCCTCCACTTT. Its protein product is CASSQTKSGTGSPLHF.

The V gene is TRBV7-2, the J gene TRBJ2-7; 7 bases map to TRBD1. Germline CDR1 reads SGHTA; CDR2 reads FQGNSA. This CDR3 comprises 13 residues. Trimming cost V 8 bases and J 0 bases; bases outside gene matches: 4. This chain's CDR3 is CASEGQRSYEQYF. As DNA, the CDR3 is TGTGCCAGCGAGGGACAGCGCTCCTACGAGCAGTACTTC.

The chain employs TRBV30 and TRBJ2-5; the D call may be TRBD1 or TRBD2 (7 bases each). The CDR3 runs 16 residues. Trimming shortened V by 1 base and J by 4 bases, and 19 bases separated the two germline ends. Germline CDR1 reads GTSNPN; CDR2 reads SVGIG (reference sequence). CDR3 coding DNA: TGTGCCTGGAGTGGCCTAGCGGCCCCAGGGGGAGAGACCCAGTACTTC. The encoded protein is CAWSGLAAPGGETQYF. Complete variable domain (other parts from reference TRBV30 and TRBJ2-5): SQTIHQWPATLVQPVGSPLSLECTVEGTSNPNLYWYRQAAGRGLQLLFYSVGIGQISSEVPQNLSASRPQDRQFILSSKKLLLSDSGFYLCAWSGLAAPGGETQYFGPGTRLLVL.

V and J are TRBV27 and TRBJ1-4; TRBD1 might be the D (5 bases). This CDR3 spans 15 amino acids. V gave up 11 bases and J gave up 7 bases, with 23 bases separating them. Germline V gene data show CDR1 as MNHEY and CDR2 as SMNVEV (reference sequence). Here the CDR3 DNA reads TGTGCCTCGAGGAGGACCGGGACGGGTAGTGAAAAACTGTTTTTT. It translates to CASRRTGTGSEKLFF.

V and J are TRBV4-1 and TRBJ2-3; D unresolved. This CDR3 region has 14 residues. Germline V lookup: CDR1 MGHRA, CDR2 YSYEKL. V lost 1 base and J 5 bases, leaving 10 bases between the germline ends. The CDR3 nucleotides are TGCGCCAGCAGCCAAGGGCTAGAGAGAGATACGCAGTATTTT. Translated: CASSQGLERDTQYF.

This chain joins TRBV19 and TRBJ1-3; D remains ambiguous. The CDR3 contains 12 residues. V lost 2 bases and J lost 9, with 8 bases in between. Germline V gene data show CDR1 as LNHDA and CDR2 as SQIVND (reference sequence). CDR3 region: CASSIRERTIYF. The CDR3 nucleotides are TGTGCCAGTAGTATAAGGGAACGCACCATATATTTT.

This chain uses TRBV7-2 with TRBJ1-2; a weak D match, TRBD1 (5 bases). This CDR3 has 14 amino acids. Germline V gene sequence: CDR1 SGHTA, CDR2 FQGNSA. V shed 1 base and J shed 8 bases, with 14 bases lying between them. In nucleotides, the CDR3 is TGTGCCAGCAGCTTAGGGGGACCGGCGAAGGGCTACACCTTC. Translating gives CASSLGGPAKGYTF.

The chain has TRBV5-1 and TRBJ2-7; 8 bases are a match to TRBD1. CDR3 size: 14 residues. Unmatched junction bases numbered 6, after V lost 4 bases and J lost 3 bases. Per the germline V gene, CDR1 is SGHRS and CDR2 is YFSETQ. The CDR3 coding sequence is TGCGCCAGCAGCCCTCAGGACAGGGTCTACGAGCAGTACTTC. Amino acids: CASSPQDRVYEQYF.

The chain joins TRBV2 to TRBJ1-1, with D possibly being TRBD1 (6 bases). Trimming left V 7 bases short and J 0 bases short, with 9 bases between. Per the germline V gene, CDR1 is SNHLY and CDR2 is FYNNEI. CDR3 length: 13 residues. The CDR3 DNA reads TGTGCCAGCACAGGGGCCATGAACACTGAAGCTTTCTTT. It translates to CASTGAMNTEAFF.

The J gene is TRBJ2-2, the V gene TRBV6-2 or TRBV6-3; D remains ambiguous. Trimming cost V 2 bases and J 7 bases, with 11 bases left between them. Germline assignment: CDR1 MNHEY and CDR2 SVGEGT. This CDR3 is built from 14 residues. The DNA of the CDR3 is TGTGCCAGCAGTTACGGTTGGGGTGGCGGGGAGCTGTTTTTT. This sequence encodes CASSYGWGGGELFF.